This paragraph reports one TCR beta chain. Its antigen is currently unknown. CDR3 size: 17 residues. Data came from immunoSEQ multiplex PCR; TCRdb stores just in-frame clones and leaves some out. This table holds 86,000 or so clones, around 96% found once. The data derive from a study of cytomegalovirus exposure and HLA in healthy donors. Across the whole study: Later, an analysis reported that the 130 or so validation repertoires had used the same platform as the approximately 670 first-cohort repertoires. Overall study findings and caveats: The authors enumerated over 150 TCR beta chains as linked to cytomegalovirus.

The rearrangement joins TRBV21-1 to TRBJ1-3; the listed D gene, TRBD1, was not tested against the DNA. TRBV21-1 is a known pseudogene. The specimen sequenced was PBMCs. The source is a man aged 18 to 29 in good health and CMV-seropositive. The CDR3 reads CASSKEPGQSGGNTIYF. The DNA for the CDR3 is TGTGCCAGCAGCAAGGAACCGGGACAGTCAGGTGGAAACACCATATATTTT.